This T cell receptor beta chain was captured in a study of T cells in Graves' hyperthyroidism and ophthalmopathy (dated by TCRdb to about 2019). Background on the whole study: Peripheral blood was sampled at the time of initial diagnosis, prior to any treatment. Thyroid tissue and blood T-cell repertoires from six Graves' hyperthyroidism patients were also compared in the study. For training and testing, the 80 to 100 patients in the discovery cohort were randomly divided in a 7:3 ratio. Prospective prediction of ophthalmopathy was tested in an independent validation cohort consisting of about 19 hyperthyroidism patients and approximately 16 patients who later progressed to ophthalmopathy. According to the paper, TCR Vbeta CDR3 sequencing was carried out on around 140 peripheral blood samples, which came from about 45 ophthalmopathy, roughly 75 hyperthyroidism and roughly 17 progressor patients. To identify TCR V-J signatures that set the groups apart, the researchers used a discovery cohort of about a hundred patients, made up of around 42 with Graves' ophthalmopathy and about 60 with stable Graves' hyperthyroidism. Following sampling, methimazole starting at 30 mg daily was given to hyperthyroidism patients, and high-dose intravenous methylprednisolone was given to ophthalmopathy patients. Beyond this particular receptor, the publication reports: Blood samples also contained most of the expanded thyroid clonotypes (frequency above 0.001), which suggests that blood repertoires may reflect thyroid immune responses. In validation, progression to ophthalmopathy was predicted by the model with almost 71% sensitivity and about 72% specificity, a median of about 6 months before onset. A model built on a 13 V-J signature distinguished ophthalmopathy from stable hyperthyroidism, reaching 85% to 90% sensitivity and approximately 81% specificity in cross-validation and 80%/75% in testing. No statistical method was used to set the sample size in advance, and investigators knew the group allocation.

V loses 1 base at its end and J loses 5 bases; junction bases beyond the gene matches: 10. The CDR3 spans 17 residues, from the cysteine through the phenylalanine. Only the CDR3 part of the read is kept: 51 bases, read in frame from the first base. From the germline V gene (reference sequence), CDR1 is DFQATT and CDR2 is SNEGSKA. Ophthalmopathy patients had moderately to severely active disease, Clinical Activity Score of at least 3, NOSPECS grade of at least 4, and duration under 3 months. Any patient with an uncontrolled infection, another autoimmune disease, pregnancy or lactation was excluded. Clinical symptoms, serum thyroxine and TRAb, thyroid ultrasound, and orbital computed tomography formed the basis for the diagnoses. Ficoll-Paque density gradient centrifugation was used to isolate PBMCs from 10 ml of fresh peripheral blood. Total RNA was extracted using Trizol reagent, and RNA quality was assessed on an Agilent 2100 Bioanalyzer.

This clonotype was seen more than once but under ten times. Its antigen is not yet known. The record has no base qualities; no much larger clone is one base away. TCR beta CDR3 regions were amplified from RNA transcripts. A first-round RT-PCR of the TCR CDR3 used the HTBI primer set with the Qiagen OneStep RT-PCR kit. Libraries were constructed in a second round of multiplex PCR, after which size selection and purification were performed. Paired-end sequencing of the libraries was performed with 100 bp reads on an Illumina HiSeq2000. The paper's processing steps were these. SOAPnuke was used to process the raw data, removing reads that contained adapters or uncalled bases, had a mean Phred below 15, or lacked an exact match to the constant primer or identifier. High-quality paired reads were merged using COPE v1.2.5, and each unique nucleotide sequence was defined as a clonotype. MiTCR v1.1 was used to align clonotypes to the IMGT TRBV, TRBD and TRBJ reference segments. Only V-J combinations with frequency above 0.0001, covering approximately 99% of repertoires, were analysed. A TCS score was defined as the ratio between F50 (clonal expansion) and ExV (chaos), using BLOSUM62-based TCRdist between CDR3 peptides within each V-J. Welch's t-statistics and random forest reduced approximately 520 V-J features to 13, which were used in a naive Bayes classifier (R e1071). TCRdb reanalyzed the raw reads on its own, using fastp at Q25 for trimming and MiXCR for clone calling, and kept in-frame beta chains. Rows with a matching CDR3 protein are joined into one entry that keeps the most common DNA and genes. TCRdb's processing, not the authors' own work, is the source of the V and J calls. The sample table contains around 290,000 distinct CDR3 sequences; only one count was recorded for 15% to 20% of them. In total, the top ten clones hold about 50% of the sample.

The rearranged segments are TRBV20-1 and TRBJ2-3, with TRBD2 matching 12 junction bases. Sequenced: blood. This sequence originates from a woman aged 55-70 years with Graves' ophthalmopathy. The bases read TGCAGTGCTAGAGGGGCTCCCCTAGCGGGAGGGCAAGATACGCAGTATTTT. Translated, this gives CSARGAPLAGGQDTQYF.